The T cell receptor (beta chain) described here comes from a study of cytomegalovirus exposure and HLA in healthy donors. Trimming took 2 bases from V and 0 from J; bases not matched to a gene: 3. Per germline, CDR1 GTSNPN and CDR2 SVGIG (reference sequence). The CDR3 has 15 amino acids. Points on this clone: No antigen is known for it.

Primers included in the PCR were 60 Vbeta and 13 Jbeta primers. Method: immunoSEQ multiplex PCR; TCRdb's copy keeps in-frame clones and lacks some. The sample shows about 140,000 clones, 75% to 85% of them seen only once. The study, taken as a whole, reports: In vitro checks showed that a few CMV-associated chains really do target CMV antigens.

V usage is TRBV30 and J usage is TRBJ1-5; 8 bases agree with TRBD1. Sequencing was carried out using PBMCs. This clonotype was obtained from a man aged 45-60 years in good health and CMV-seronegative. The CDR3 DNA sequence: TGTGCCTGGAGTCGGGACAGGATTAGCAATCAGCCCCAGCATTTT. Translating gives CAWSRDRISNQPQHF.